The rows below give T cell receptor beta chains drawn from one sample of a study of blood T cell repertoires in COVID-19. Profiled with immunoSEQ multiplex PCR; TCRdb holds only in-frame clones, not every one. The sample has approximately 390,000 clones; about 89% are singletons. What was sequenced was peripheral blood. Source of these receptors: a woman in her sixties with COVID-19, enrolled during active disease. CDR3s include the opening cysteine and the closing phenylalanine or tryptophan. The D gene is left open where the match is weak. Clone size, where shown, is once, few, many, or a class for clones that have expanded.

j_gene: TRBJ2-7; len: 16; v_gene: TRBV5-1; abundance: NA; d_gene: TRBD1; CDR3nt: TGCGCCAGCAGTCCTGCAGGGGGATCTGTGAGCTACGAGCAGTACTTC; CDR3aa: CASSPAGGSVSYEQYF
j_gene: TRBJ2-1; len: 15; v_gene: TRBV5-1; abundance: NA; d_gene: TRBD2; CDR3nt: TGCGCCAGCAGCCCACTAGCGGGGAAGAACAATGAGCAGTTCTTC; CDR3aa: CASSPLAGKNNEQFF
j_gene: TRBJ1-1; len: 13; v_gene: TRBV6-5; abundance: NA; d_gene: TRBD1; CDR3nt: TGTGCCAGCAGCGGACAGGGGGTATCTGAAGCTTTCTTT; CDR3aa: CASSGQGVSEAFF
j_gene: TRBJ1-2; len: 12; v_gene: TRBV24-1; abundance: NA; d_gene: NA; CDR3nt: TGTGCCACCAGTGATGAACTGGAGGGCTACACCTTC; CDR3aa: CATSDELEGYTF
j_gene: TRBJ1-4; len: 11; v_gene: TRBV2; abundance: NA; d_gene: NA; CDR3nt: TGTGCCAGCAGTCGGGGGGAAAAACTGTTTTTT; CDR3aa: CASSRGEKLFF
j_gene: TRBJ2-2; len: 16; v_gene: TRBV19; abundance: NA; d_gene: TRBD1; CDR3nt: TGTGCCAGTAGTGGGACCGGGACAGGGAGGACCGGGGAGCTGTTTTTT; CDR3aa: CASSGTGTGRTGELFF
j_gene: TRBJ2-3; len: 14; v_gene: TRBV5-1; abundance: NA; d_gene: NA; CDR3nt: TGCGCCAGCAGCCAGGACTTCCGGGCAGATACGCAGTATTTT; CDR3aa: CASSQDFRADTQYF
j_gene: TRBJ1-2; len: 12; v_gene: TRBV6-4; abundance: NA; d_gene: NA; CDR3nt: TGTGCCAGCAGATACTCGGACTATGGCTACACCTTC; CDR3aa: CASRYSDYGYTF
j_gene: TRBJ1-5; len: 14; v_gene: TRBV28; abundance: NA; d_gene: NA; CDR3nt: TGTGCCAGCAGCCCGCCCTATAGCAATCAGCCCCAGCATTTT; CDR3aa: CASSPPYSNQPQHF
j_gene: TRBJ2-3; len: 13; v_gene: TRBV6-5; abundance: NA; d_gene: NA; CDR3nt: TGTGCCAGCAGTAGGAGATACACAGATACGCAGTATTTT; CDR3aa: CASSRRYTDTQYF
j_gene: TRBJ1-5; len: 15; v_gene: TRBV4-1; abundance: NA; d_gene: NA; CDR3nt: TGCGCCAGCAGCCAAGTTTATGACACCTGGGAGCCCCAGCATTTT; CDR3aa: CASSQVYDTWEPQHF
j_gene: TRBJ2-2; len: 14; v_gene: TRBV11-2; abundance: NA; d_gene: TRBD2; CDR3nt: TGTGCCAGCAGCTTAGGACTAGCCGCAGGGGAGCTGTTTTTT; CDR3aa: CASSLGLAAGELFF
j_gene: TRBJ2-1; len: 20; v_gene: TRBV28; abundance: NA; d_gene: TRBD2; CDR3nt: TGTGCCAGCAGTTTATACCCCCCCGGACTAGCGGGGGGGTCCTACAATGAGCAGTTCTTC; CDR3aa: CASSLYPPGLAGGSYNEQFF
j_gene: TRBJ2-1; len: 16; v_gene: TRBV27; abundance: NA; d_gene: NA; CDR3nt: TGTGCCAGCAGACTCAACGGGGGACTCTCCTACAATGAGCAGTTCTTC; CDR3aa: CASRLNGGLSYNEQFF
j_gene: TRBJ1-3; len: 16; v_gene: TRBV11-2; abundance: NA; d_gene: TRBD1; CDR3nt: TGTGCCAGCAGCCGAACCCCAGGGGGTCATGGAAACACCATATATTTT; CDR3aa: CASSRTPGGHGNTIYF
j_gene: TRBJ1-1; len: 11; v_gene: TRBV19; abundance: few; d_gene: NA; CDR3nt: TGTGCCAGTAGAAGAGGGACTGAAGCTTTCTTT; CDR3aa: CASRRGTEAFF
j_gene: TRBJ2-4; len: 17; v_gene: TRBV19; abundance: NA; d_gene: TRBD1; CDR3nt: TGTGCCAGTAGTGGGGACAGGGAAAGTGGCGCCAAAAACATTCAGTACTTC; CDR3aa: CASSGDRESGAKNIQYF
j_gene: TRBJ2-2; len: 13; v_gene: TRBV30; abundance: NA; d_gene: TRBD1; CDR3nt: TGTGCCTGGGCTACAGGGGATTTGGGGGAGCTGTTTTTT; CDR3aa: CAWATGDLGELFF
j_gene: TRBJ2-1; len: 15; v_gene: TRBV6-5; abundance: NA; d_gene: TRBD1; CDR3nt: TGTGCCAGCAGTCCGAAGACAGGGCCCTACAATGAGCAGTTCTTC; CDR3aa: CASSPKTGPYNEQFF
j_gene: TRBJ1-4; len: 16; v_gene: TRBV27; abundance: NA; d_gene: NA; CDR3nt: TGTGCCAGCAGTTTATCTTACGTGACTTCGGATGAAAAACTGTTTTTT; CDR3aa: CASSLSYVTSDEKLFF
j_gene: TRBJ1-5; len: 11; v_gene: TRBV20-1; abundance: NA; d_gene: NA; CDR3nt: TGCAGTGCTAGTTCGGGTCAGCCCCAGCATTTT; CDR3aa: CSASSGQPQHF
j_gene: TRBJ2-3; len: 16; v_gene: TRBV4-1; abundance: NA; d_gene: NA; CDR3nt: TGCGCCAGCAGCCAAGCTATCTTCGCCAGCACAGATACGCAGTATTTT; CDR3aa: CASSQAIFASTDTQYF
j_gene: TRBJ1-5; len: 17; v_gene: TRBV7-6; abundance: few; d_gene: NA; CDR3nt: TGTGCCAGCAGCTTACCCCCTGGAGGGGCCAGCAATCAGCCCCAGCATTTT; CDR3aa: CASSLPPGGASNQPQHF
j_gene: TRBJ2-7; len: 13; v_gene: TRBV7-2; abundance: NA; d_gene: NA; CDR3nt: TGTGCCAGCAGCTTAGCGACTCCTCTCGAGCAGTACTTC; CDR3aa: CASSLATPLEQYF
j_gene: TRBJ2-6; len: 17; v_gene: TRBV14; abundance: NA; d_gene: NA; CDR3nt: TGTGCCAGCAGCCAACAGACTGCGTACTCTGGGGCCAACGTCCTGACTTTC; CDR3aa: CASSQQTAYSGANVLTF
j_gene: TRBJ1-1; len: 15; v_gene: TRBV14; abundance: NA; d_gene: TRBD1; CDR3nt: TGTGCCAGCAGCCCCCTCACAGGGGTGAACACTGAAGCTTTCTTT; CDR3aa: CASSPLTGVNTEAFF
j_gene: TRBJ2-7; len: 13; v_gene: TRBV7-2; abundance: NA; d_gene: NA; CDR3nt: TGTGCCAGCAGCAGCAGGGGGGTTTTGGAGCAGTACTTC; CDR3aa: CASSSRGVLEQYF
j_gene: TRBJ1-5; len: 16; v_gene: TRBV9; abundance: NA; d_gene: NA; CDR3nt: TGTGCCAGCAGCGTAGGGTGGGGGCAGAGCAATCAGCCCCAGCATTTT; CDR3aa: CASSVGWGQSNQPQHF
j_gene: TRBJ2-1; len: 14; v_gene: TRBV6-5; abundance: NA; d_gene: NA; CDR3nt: TGTGCCAGCAGTTACTCGAGGGGGAACAATGAGCAGTTCTTC; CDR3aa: CASSYSRGNNEQFF
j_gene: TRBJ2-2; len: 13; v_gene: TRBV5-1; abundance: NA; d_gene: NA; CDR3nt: TGCGCCAGCAGCACTGGGCTCACCGGGGAGCTGTTTTTT; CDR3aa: CASSTGLTGELFF
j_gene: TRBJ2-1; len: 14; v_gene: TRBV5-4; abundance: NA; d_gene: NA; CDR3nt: TGTGCCAGCAGCTTGGCCCCCATCATTTATGAGCAGTTCTTC; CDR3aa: CASSLAPIIYEQFF
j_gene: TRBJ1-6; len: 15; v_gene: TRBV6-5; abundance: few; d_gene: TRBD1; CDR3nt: TGTGCCAGCAGGGAGGGACAGGGGGCTGGTTCACCCCTCCACTTT; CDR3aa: CASREGQGAGSPLHF
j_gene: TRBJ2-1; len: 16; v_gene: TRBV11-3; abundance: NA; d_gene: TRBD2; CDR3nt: TGTGCCAGCAGCACGGGACTAGCGGGGGGTTACAATGAGCAGTTCTTC; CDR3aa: CASSTGLAGGYNEQFF
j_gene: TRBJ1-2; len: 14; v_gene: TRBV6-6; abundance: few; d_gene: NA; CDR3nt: TGTGCCAGCCTCAGGACAGTGGGGGACTATGGCTACACCTTC; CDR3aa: CASLRTVGDYGYTF
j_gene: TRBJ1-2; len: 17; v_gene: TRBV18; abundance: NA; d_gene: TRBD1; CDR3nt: TGTGCCAGCTCACCAACGGGACAGCGCTCCACTGGCTATGGCTACACCTTC; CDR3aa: CASSPTGQRSTGYGYTF
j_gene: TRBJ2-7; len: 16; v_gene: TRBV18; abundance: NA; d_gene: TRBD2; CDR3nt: TGTGCCAGCTCACCACGGGTCGGGACTAGGGTCTACGAGCAGTACTTC; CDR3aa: CASSPRVGTRVYEQYF
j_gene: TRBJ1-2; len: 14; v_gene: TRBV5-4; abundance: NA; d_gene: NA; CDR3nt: TGTGCCAGCAGCCCGGACAGAGTGGTCTATGGCTACACCTTC; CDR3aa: CASSPDRVVYGYTF
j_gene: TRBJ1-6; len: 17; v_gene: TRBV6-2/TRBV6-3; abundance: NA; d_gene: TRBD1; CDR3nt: TGTGCCAGCAGCAGCGATCTGACAGGGGAGTTGGGTTCACCCCTCCACTTT; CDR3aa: CASSSDLTGELGSPLHF
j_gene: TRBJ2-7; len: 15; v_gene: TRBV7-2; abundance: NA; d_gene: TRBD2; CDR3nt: TGTGCCAGCAGCTTAGTATGGGGGGGTTCCTACGAGCAGTACTTC; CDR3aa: CASSLVWGGSYEQYF
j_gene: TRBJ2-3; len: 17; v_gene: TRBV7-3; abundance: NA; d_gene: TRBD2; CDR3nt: TGTGCCAGCAGCCCCGAAAGCGGGGGGGGTAACACAGATACGCAGTATTTT; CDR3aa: CASSPESGGGNTDTQYF
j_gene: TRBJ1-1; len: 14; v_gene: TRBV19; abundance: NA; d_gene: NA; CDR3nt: TGTGCCAGTAGCCCCATTGGGGGAGGCACTGAAGCTTTCTTT; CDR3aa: CASSPIGGGTEAFF
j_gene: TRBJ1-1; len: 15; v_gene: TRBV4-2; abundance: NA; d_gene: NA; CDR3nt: TGTGCCAGCAGCCTCCAACAGGGCGAGGGCACTGAAGCTTTCTTT; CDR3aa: CASSLQQGEGTEAFF
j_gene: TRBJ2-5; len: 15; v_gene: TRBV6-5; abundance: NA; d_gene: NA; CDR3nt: TGTGCCAGCAGTCCCCCGGGACTTGTGCAAGAGACCCAGTACTTC; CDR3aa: CASSPPGLVQETQYF
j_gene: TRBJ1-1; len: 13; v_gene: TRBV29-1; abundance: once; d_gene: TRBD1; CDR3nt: TGCAGCGCCCGACAGGGGGCGCTTCCTGAAGCTTTCTTT; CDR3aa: CSARQGALPEAFF
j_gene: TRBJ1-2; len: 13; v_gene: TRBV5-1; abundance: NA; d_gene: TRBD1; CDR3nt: TGCGCCAGCAGCGTGGGGACAGTCTATGGCTACACCTTC; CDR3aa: CASSVGTVYGYTF
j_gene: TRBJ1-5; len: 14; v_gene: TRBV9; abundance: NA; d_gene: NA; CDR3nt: TGTGCCAGCAGCGTAGCAGGGGGCAATCAGCCCCAGCATTTT; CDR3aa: CASSVAGGNQPQHF
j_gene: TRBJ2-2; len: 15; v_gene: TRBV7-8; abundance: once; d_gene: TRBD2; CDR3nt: TGTGCCAGCAGCTTATTAGCGGGGGTAACCGGGGAGCTGTTTTTT; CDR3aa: CASSLLAGVTGELFF
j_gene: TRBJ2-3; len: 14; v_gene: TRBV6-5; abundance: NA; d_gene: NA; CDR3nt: TGTGCCAGCAGACCCCAGGTCCGCACAGATACGCAGTATTTT; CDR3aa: CASRPQVRTDTQYF